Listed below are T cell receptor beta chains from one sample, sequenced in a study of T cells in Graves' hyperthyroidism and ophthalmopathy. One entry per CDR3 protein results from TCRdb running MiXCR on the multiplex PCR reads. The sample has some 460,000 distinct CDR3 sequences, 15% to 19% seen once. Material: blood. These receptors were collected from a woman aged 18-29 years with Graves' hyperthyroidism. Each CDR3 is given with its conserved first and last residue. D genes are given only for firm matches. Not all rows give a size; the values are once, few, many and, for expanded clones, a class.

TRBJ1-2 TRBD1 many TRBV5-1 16 CASSLGLPTGGDGYTF TGCGCCAGCAGCTTGGGCCTTCCGACAGGGGGGGATGGCTACACCTTC
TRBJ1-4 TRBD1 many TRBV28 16 CASSLEGTATNEKLFF TGTGCCAGCAGTTTGGAAGGGACAGCAACTAATGAAAAACTGTTTTTT
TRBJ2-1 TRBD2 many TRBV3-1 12 CASSQAGREQFF TGTGCCAGCTCGCAAGCGGGAAGAGAGCAGTTCTTC
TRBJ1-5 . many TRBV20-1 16 CSARGRPAGNNQPQHF TGCAGTGCTAGGGGGAGACCGGCAGGTAACAATCAGCCCCAGCATTTT
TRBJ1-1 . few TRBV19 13 CASSIAVNTEAFF TGTGCCAGTAGTATAGCCGTTAACACTGAAGCTTTCTTT
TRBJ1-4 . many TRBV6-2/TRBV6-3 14 CASSYMGAKEKLFF TGTGCCAGCAGTTACATGGGGGCAAAGGAAAAACTGTTTTTT
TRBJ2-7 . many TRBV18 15 CASSPSGPSFYEQYF TGTGCCAGCTCACCATCCGGGCCGTCCTTCTACGAGCAGTACTTC
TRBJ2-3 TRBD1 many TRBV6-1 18 CASSELGGRTGYTDTQYF TGTGCCAGCAGTGAATTGGGGGGCAGGACAGGGTACACAGATACGCAGTATTTT
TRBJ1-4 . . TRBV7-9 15 CASSLSGRLGEKLFF TGTGCCAGCAGCTTATCTGGCAGGCTCGGCGAAAAACTGTTTTTT
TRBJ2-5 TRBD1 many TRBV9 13 CASSVEDRETQYF TGTGCCAGCAGCGTAGAGGACAGGGAGACCCAGTACTTC
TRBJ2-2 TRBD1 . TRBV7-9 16 CASSSGQGENTGELFF TGTGCCAGCAGCTCCGGACAGGGGGAGAACACCGGGGAACTGTTTTTT
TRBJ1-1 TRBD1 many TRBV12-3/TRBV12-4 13 CASNRGYPTEAFF TGTGCCAGTAACAGGGGTTATCCCACTGAAGCTTTCTTT
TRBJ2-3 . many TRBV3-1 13 CASSQGGAGTQYF TGTGCCAGCAGCCAAGGGGGGGCCGGTACGCAGTATTTT
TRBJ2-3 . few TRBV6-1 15 CASSEQGGGTDTQYF TGTGCCAGCAGTGAACAGGGGGGCGGCACAGATACGCAGTATTTT
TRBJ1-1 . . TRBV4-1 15 CASSQDPNGGTEAFF TGCGCCAGCAGCCAAGATCCTAATGGGGGAACTGAAGCTTTCTTT
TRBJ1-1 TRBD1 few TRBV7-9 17 CASSSGGGTDLNTEAFF TGTGCCAGCAGTTCGGGGGGAGGGACAGACCTGAACACTGAAGCTTTCTTT
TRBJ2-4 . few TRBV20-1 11 CSAIMGFTSYF TGCAGTGCCATCATGGGTTTTACTTCGTACTTC
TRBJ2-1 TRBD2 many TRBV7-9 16 CASSLGGRGGYNEQFF TGTGCCAGCAGCTTAGGAGGGCGGGGGGGTTACAATGAGCAGTTCTTC
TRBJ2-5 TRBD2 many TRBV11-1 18 CASSLNGLAGGSDETQYF TGTGCCAGCAGCCTAAACGGACTAGCGGGGGGATCGGATGAGACCCAGTACTTC
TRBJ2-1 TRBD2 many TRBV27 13 CASSFPGLAEWFF TGTGCCAGCAGTTTCCCGGGACTAGCGGAATGGTTCTTC
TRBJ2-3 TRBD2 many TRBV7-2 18 CASSWGGLAGGGADTQYF TGTGCCAGCAGCTGGGGGGGACTAGCGGGAGGAGGGGCAGATACGCAGTATTTT
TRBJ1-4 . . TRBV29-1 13 CSVRGRMNEKLFF TGCAGCGTCCGGGGACGGATGAATGAAAAACTGTTTTTT
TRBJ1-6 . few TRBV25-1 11 CASSETGPLHF TGTGCCAGCAGTGAAACGGGACCCCTCCACTTT
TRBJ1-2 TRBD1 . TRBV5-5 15 CASSSFRDRADGYTF TGTGCCAGCAGCTCCTTCCGGGACAGGGCGGATGGCTACACCTTC
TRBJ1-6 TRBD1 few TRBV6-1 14 CASSWTGHNSPLHF TGTGCCAGCAGTTGGACAGGGCATAATTCACCCCTCCACTTT
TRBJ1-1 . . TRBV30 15 CAWSVSGRGRFGAFF TGTGCCTGGAGTGTATCCGGCAGGGGAAGATTTGGCGCTTTCTTT
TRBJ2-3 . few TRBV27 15 CASSDQQGFTDTQYF TGTGCCAGCAGTGACCAACAGGGATTCACAGATACGCAGTATTTT
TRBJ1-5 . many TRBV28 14 CASSVQRGNQPQHF TGTGCCAGCAGTGTACAAAGAGGCAATCAGCCCCAGCATTTT